The rows below give T cell receptor beta chains drawn from one sample of a study of response to subunit inactivated influenza vaccine. TCRdb redid the calling of the RT-PCR reads with MiXCR, one entry per CDR3 protein. This repertoire shows about 520,000 distinct CDR3 sequences, less than 30% found once; its top ten account for approximately 1.9%. Sequenced here: CD4+ T cells sorted from PBMCs, sampled more than 4 days after vaccination. Receptors were obtained from a man aged 50-60 years who received an inactivated influenza vaccine. Both conserved end residues are part of each CDR3. The order of the fields is clone size, J gene, V gene, D gene, CDR3 DNA, CDR3 protein. D genes are given only for firm matches. Size values are once, few and many counts, or a class for expanded clones, and some rows have none.

abundance: few; j_gene: TRBJ2-7; v_gene: TRBV10-1; d_gene: .; CDR3nt: TGCGCCAGCAGTAAGGACAGCTACGAGCAGTACTTC; CDR3aa: CASSKDSYEQYF
abundance: many; j_gene: TRBJ1-2; v_gene: TRBV7-2; d_gene: .; CDR3nt: TGTGCCAGCAGCGGCGACAGGACATTGGTCTCCACCTTC; CDR3aa: CASSGDRTLVSTF
abundance: few; j_gene: TRBJ2-1; v_gene: TRBV9; d_gene: .; CDR3nt: TGTGCCAGCAGCGCCCTCGCGTATAGCTCCTACAATGAGCAGTTCTTC; CDR3aa: CASSALAYSSYNEQFF
abundance: few; j_gene: TRBJ2-3; v_gene: TRBV3-1; d_gene: .; CDR3nt: TGTGCCAGCAGCCTTATAGCGGATAGCACAGATACGCAGTATTTT; CDR3aa: CASSLIADSTDTQYF
abundance: .; j_gene: TRBJ2-4; v_gene: TRBV5-1; d_gene: TRBD2; CDR3nt: TGCGCCAGCAGCTCCGGGACTAGCGACGGCATTCAGTACTTC; CDR3aa: CASSSGTSDGIQYF
abundance: .; j_gene: TRBJ1-5; v_gene: TRBV6-1; d_gene: .; CDR3nt: TGTGCCAGCAGTGAGGGACCTTTCAATCAGCCCCAGCATTTT; CDR3aa: CASSEGPFNQPQHF
abundance: few; j_gene: TRBJ2-1; v_gene: TRBV20-1; d_gene: TRBD2; CDR3nt: TGCAGTGCTAGAAATAGGGGAGCGGGGGAGTACAATGAGCAGTTCTTC; CDR3aa: CSARNRGAGEYNEQFF
abundance: few; j_gene: TRBJ1-5; v_gene: TRBV20-1; d_gene: .; CDR3nt: TGCAGTGCTAGGGGGGGACGGCATAGCAATCAGCCCCAGCATTTT; CDR3aa: CSARGGRHSNQPQHF
abundance: .; j_gene: TRBJ2-1; v_gene: TRBV6-5; d_gene: TRBD2; CDR3nt: TGTGCCAGCAGTTACTCGTCGGGGACTAAGTACAATGAGCAGTTCTTC; CDR3aa: CASSYSSGTKYNEQFF
abundance: few; j_gene: TRBJ2-1; v_gene: TRBV6-2/TRBV6-3; d_gene: TRBD2; CDR3nt: TGTGCCAGCAGACGGACTAGCGGGAGTCACAATGAGCAGTTCTTC; CDR3aa: CASRRTSGSHNEQFF
abundance: .; j_gene: TRBJ2-1; v_gene: TRBV20-1; d_gene: TRBD2; CDR3nt: TGCAGTGCCCTCGGACTAGCGGACGACAATGAGCAGTTCTTC; CDR3aa: CSALGLADDNEQFF
abundance: few; j_gene: TRBJ1-6; v_gene: TRBV5-1; d_gene: .; CDR3nt: TGCGCCAGCAGCTTGGACCCGACGGGTTCACCCCTCCACTTT; CDR3aa: CASSLDPTGSPLHF
abundance: .; j_gene: TRBJ2-7; v_gene: TRBV4-2; d_gene: .; CDR3nt: TGTGCCAGCAGCCAAGGGGAAGGCGAGCAGTACTTC; CDR3aa: CASSQGEGEQYF
abundance: .; j_gene: TRBJ2-1; v_gene: TRBV20-1; d_gene: .; CDR3nt: TGCAGTGCTAGCCGGGGGACATACAATGAGCAGTTCTTC; CDR3aa: CSASRGTYNEQFF
abundance: .; j_gene: TRBJ1-1; v_gene: TRBV15; d_gene: TRBD1; CDR3nt: TGTGCCACCAGCCGGGACAGGGCTGGTGAAGCTTTCTTT; CDR3aa: CATSRDRAGEAFF
abundance: .; j_gene: TRBJ2-5; v_gene: TRBV30; d_gene: TRBD1; CDR3nt: TGTGCCTGGAGTACTGGACAGGGGGACCGGGAGACCCAGTACTTC; CDR3aa: CAWSTGQGDRETQYF
abundance: few; j_gene: TRBJ1-1; v_gene: TRBV18; d_gene: .; CDR3nt: TGTGCCAGCTCACCACCTATACACACTGAAGCTTTCTTT; CDR3aa: CASSPPIHTEAFF
abundance: .; j_gene: TRBJ2-1; v_gene: TRBV2; d_gene: TRBD2; CDR3nt: TGTGCCAGCAGTGATGCCGCGGGAGGCAATGAGCAGTTCTTC; CDR3aa: CASSDAAGGNEQFF
abundance: .; j_gene: TRBJ1-1; v_gene: TRBV6-1; d_gene: .; CDR3nt: TGTGCCAGCAGTGAAGCTCATCTCAGGGTTAACACTGAAGCTTTCTTT; CDR3aa: CASSEAHLRVNTEAFF
abundance: .; j_gene: TRBJ2-3; v_gene: TRBV3-1; d_gene: .; CDR3nt: TGTGCCAGCAGCCAAGAGCCGATCAGATCAGATACGCAGTATTTT; CDR3aa: CASSQEPIRSDTQYF
abundance: few; j_gene: TRBJ2-5; v_gene: TRBV7-2; d_gene: .; CDR3nt: TGTGCCAGCAGCTTACCGGGAGCGGAGACCCAGTACTTC; CDR3aa: CASSLPGAETQYF